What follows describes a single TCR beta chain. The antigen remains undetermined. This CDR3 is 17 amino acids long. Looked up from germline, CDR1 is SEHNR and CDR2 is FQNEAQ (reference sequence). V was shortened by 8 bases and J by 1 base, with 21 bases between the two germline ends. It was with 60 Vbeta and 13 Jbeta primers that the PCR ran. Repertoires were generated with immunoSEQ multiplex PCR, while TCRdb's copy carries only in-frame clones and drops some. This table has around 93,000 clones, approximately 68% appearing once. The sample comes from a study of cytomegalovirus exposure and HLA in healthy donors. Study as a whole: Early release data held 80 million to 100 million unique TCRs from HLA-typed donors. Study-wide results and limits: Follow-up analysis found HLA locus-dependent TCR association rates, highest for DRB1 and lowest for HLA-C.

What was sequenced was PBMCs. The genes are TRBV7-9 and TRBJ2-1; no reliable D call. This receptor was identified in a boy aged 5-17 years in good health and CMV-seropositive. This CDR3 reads CASRVVAVLRSYNEQFF. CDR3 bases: TGTGCCAGCCGTGTGGTCGCTGTCCTCAGGTCCTACAATGAGCAGTTCTTC.